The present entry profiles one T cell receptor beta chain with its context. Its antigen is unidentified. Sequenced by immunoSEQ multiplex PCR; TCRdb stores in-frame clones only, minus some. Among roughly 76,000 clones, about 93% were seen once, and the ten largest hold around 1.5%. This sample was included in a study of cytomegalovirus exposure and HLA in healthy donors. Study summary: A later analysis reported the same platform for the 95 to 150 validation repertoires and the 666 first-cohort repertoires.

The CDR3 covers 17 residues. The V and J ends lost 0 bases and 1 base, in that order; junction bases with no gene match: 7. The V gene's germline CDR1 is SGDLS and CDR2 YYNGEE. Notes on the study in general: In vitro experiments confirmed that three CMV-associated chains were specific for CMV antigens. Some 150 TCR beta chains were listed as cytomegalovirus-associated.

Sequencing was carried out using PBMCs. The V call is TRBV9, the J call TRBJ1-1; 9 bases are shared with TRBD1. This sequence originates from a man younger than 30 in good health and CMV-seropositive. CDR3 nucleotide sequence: TGTGCCAGCAGCGTAGGCCTCGGGACAGGGACGAACACTGAAGCTTTCTTT. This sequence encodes CASSVGLGTGTNTEAFF. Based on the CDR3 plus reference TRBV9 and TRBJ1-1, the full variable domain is DSGVTQTPKHLITATGQRVTLRCSPRSGDLSVYWYQQSLDQGLQFLIQYYNGEERAKGNILERFSAQQFPDLHSELNLSSLELGDSALYFCASSVGLGTGTNTEAFFGQGTRLTVV.